This T cell receptor (beta chain) was identified during a study of blood T cell repertoires in COVID-19. This CDR3 region has 16 residues. Trimming removed 6 bases from V and 4 bases from J; junction bases left unmatched: 7. The V gene's germline CDR1 is MNHNY and CDR2 SVGAGI (reference sequence). Study processing details: Reference gene primers were amplified, and this amplification served to estimate nucleated cell counts. Assay used: immunoSEQ multiplex PCR; TCRdb lists only in-frame clones, some missing. V and J calls plus clone size are reproduced from that table; the DNA served to infer D and trimming. The data show fewer than 250,000 clones, with over 80% seen just once and about 3.5% held by the top ten.

Sequencing input: PBMCs or T cells enriched from blood (not recorded which). This rearrangement joins TRBV6-6 to TRBJ2-1, with TRBD2 matching 12 bases. This receptor was identified in a woman between 25 and 40 years old who had been exposed to COVID-19. The CDR3 loop reads CASSRTGTSGYNEQFF. CDR3 DNA sequence: TGTGCCAGCAGCAGAACCGGGACTAGCGGGTACAATGAGCAGTTCTTC.